A single T cell receptor (beta chain) is shown here with its context. Its antigen is not known. The data derive from a study of chemoradiotherapy in HPV16-positive cancers. Study as a whole: Candidate HPV-specific clones and shared TCR motifs came from a couple of HPV16-positive patients.

Whole-study findings and limits: HPV-responsive T-cell expansion during chemoradiotherapy was linked to improved recurrence-free survival in HPV16-positive patients.

Repeated repertoire sampling spanned the course of chemoradiotherapy. The CDR3 is 14 residues long. Germline V CDR1 and CDR2: SGHVS, FQNEAQ. Trimming took 5 bases from V and 1 from J, leaving 9 bases between them. Method: immunoSEQ multiplex PCR; TCRdb's copy keeps in-frame clones and lacks some. This table holds tens of thousands of clones, 90% found once. The sequencing used blood, collected from a patient who underwent chemoradiotherapy. The chain joins TRBV7-8 to TRBJ2-4; D not resolved. This TCR was recovered from a human donor with HPV-associated anogenital cancer. The CDR3: CASSLVGAKNIQYF. In nucleotides, the CDR3 is TGTGCCAGCAGCCTAGTCGGGGCCAAAAACATTCAGTACTTC.